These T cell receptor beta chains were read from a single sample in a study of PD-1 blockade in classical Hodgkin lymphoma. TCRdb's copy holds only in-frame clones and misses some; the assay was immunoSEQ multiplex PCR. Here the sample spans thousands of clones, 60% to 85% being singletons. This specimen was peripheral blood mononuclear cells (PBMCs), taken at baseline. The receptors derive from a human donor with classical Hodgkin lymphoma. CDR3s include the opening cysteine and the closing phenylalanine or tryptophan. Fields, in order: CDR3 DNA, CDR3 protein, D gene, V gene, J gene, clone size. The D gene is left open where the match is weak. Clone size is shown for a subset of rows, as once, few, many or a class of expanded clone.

TGTGCCAGCAGAGAGGGGCCTACAGCTCCTAACTATGGCTACACCTTC	CASREGPTAPNYGYTF	.	TRBV2	TRBJ1-2	.
TGCGCCAGCAGCTTGAGTGACGGGGAGCTGTTTTTT	CASSLSDGELFF	.	TRBV5-1	TRBJ2-2	.
TGTGCCATCAGTGACCCGGACAGATTCGCCTACGAGCAGTACTTC	CAISDPDRFAYEQYF	.	TRBV6-6	TRBJ2-7	.
TGTGCCACCACTAGAGAGGGACTTAGCCGTAATGAGCAGTTCTTC	CATTREGLSRNEQFF	.	TRBV19	TRBJ2-1	.
TGTGCCATCAGTGAGAGCGGAAGAAAAAGAGATCGAGGGGAGCTGTTTTTT	CAISESGRKRDRGELFF	.	TRBV10-3	TRBJ2-2	few
TGTGCCAGCCGGGACAGGCCTGACACCGGGGAGCTGTTTTTT	CASRDRPDTGELFF	TRBD1	TRBV6-5	TRBJ2-2	.
TGTGCCACCAGCAGGGGGGAGGGCTATGGCTACACCTTC	CATSRGEGYGYTF	.	TRBV15	TRBJ1-2	once
TGTGCCAGCAGTCCTCCTAGCGGAGGGAGGGAGCAGTACTTC	CASSPPSGGREQYF	TRBD2	TRBV6-1	TRBJ2-7	.
TGTGCCAAGTGGACAGGGAAACTTTTCGAGCAGTACTTC	CAKWTGKLFEQYF	TRBD1	TRBV19	TRBJ2-7	.
TGTGCCAGCAGTGCTAGCGGGGAAGAGACCCAGTACTTC	CASSASGEETQYF	TRBD2	TRBV6-1	TRBJ2-5	few
TGTGCCAGCACCCCGGGCTTCCCTAAACACTATGGCTACACCTTC	CASTPGFPKHYGYTF	.	TRBV7-2	TRBJ1-2	.
TGTGCCAGCAGCTTAGCCGGACTAGCCCACAATGAGCAGTTCTTC	CASSLAGLAHNEQFF	TRBD2	TRBV11-3	TRBJ2-1	.
TGTGCCTGGGATAGCGGGAGGGCCTCATGGAACATTCAGTACTTC	CAWDSGRASWNIQYF	TRBD2	TRBV30	TRBJ2-4	.
TGCGCCAGCAGTGAGGGATCGGGAAAGTATGGCTACACCTTC	CASSEGSGKYGYTF	.	TRBV10-1	TRBJ1-2	.
TGTGCCAGCAGCTCGTGGCGGGAGATTTCAGTTGAGCAGTACTTC	CASSSWREISVEQYF	TRBD2	TRBV7-2	TRBJ2-7	.
TGTGCCAGCAGTTACTCGAGGACAGGGGGGAACTATGGCTACACCTTC	CASSYSRTGGNYGYTF	TRBD1	TRBV6-5	TRBJ1-2	once
TGTGCCAGCAGCTTAGCCCGTGCGGGAGGGGAGACCCAGTACTTC	CASSLARAGGETQYF	TRBD2	TRBV11-2	TRBJ2-5	.
TGTGCCAGCAAGGGGCAGGTCGATGAGCAGTTCTTC	CASKGQVDEQFF	.	TRBV2	TRBJ2-1	.
TGTGCCAGCAGCAAAGCGCGGGACAGGGCTGAAACTGAAGCTTTCTTT	CASSKARDRAETEAFF	.	TRBV21-1	TRBJ1-1	.
TGTGCCTGGAGTCGGGGGGGTGGCGGGGAGCTGTTTTTT	CAWSRGGGGELFF	TRBD2	TRBV30	TRBJ2-2	.
TGTGCCAGCAGCTTAGGGCAAGGACAGTTTAATGAGCAGTTCTTC	CASSLGQGQFNEQFF	.	TRBV13	TRBJ2-1	.
TGTGCCAGTAGGACAAACTGGGACAGTGAAGCTTTCTTT	CASRTNWDSEAFF	TRBD1	TRBV19	TRBJ1-1	.
TGTGCCAGCAGTCCCGGACAGTCCTATGGCTACACCTTC	CASSPGQSYGYTF	.	TRBV6-5	TRBJ1-2	.
TGTGCCAGCAGCTTAGCGCTTGGAGATACGCAGTATTTT	CASSLALGDTQYF	.	TRBV7-2	TRBJ2-3	.
TGTGCCAGCAGTTACCAGGCGAACACTGAAGCTTTCTTT	CASSYQANTEAFF	.	TRBV6-5	TRBJ1-1	.
TGTGCCAGCAGCTGGGCGGGAACCGGGACTAGCCGCTACGAGCAGTACTTC	CASSWAGTGTSRYEQYF	TRBD2	TRBV11-3	TRBJ2-7	.
TGTGCCAGCAGTCGGGACAGGAACTATGGCTACACCTTC	CASSRDRNYGYTF	TRBD1	TRBV6-6	TRBJ1-2	.
TGTGCCAGGCATACCTACAATGAGCAGTTCTTC	CARHTYNEQFF	.	TRBV27	TRBJ2-1	once
TGTGCCAGCAGCTTGGAATCCGGGACTAGCGAACATACGCAGTATTTT	CASSLESGTSEHTQYF	TRBD2	TRBV5-4	TRBJ2-3	.
TGTGCCAGCAGTGAGACTCAGAAGTATGAGCAGTTCTTC	CASSETQKYEQFF	.	TRBV6-1	TRBJ2-1	.
TGCGCCAGCAGCCAAGAGCGGGGGTACTCCAATGAGCAGTTCTTC	CASSQERGYSNEQFF	TRBD2	TRBV4-3	TRBJ2-1	.
TGTGCCAGCAGCTCCTCTAGACCTTACGAGCAGTACTTC	CASSSSRPYEQYF	.	TRBV7-9	TRBJ2-7	.
TGCGCCAGCAGCTTTTCCGGGGTTCAAGAGACCCAGTACTTC	CASSFSGVQETQYF	.	TRBV5-1	TRBJ2-5	.
TGCGCCAGCAGCCAAGTCCCGGGACAGGGCACTACTGAGCAGTTCTTC	CASSQVPGQGTTEQFF	TRBD1	TRBV4-1	TRBJ2-1	.
TGCGCCAGCAGCCAACGCCCGGGACAGGGGGCTCTAGATACGCAGTATTTT	CASSQRPGQGALDTQYF	TRBD1	TRBV4-1	TRBJ2-3	few
TGTGCCAGTAGTATGTCGGGGGTTTACACTGAAGCTTTCTTT	CASSMSGVYTEAFF	.	TRBV19	TRBJ1-1	.
TGTGCCAGTAGTACTAGACCAGACTATGGCTACACCTTC	CASSTRPDYGYTF	.	TRBV19	TRBJ1-2	.
TGTGCCAGCAGCATTAGGACAGGGGGGAATCAGCCCCAGCATTTT	CASSIRTGGNQPQHF	TRBD1	TRBV2	TRBJ1-5	.
TGCAGTGCCCGGACTGGGGAAAAACTGTTTTTT	CSARTGEKLFF	.	TRBV20-1	TRBJ1-4	.
TGTGCCAGCTCACGGGGGTCTAGTACGGAGCAGTACTTC	CASSRGSSTEQYF	.	TRBV18	TRBJ2-7	.
TGTGCCAGCAGACCGGGACAGGGGGCTAACAATGAGCAGTTCTTC	CASRPGQGANNEQFF	TRBD1	TRBV2	TRBJ2-1	few